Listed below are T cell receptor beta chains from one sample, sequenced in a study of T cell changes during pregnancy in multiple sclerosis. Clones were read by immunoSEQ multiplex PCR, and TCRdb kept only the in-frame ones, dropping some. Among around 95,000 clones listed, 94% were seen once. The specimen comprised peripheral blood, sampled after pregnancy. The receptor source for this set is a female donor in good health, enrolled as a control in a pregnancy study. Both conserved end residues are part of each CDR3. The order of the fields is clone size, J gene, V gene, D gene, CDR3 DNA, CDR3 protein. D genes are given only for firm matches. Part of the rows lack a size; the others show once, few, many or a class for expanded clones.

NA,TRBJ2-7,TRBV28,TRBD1,TGTGCCAGCAGTTTATCTCCAGGGACAGGCTACGAGCAGTACTTC,CASSLSPGTGYEQYF
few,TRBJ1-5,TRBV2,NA,TGTGCCAGCAGCACCATCCCGGGGAGGCGAGATCAGCCCCAGCATTTT,CASSTIPGRRDQPQHF
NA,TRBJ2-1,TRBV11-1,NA,TGTGCCAGCAGCCGGAGTAGCTCCTACAATGAGCAGTTCTTC,CASSRSSSYNEQFF
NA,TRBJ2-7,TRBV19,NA,TGTGCCAGTAGTATCAATCGGGGAACCTACGAGCAGTACTTC,CASSINRGTYEQYF
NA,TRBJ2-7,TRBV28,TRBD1,TGTGCCAGCAGTTCCCGGGACAGGGGCTACGAGCAGTACTTC,CASSSRDRGYEQYF
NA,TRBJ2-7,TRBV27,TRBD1,TGTGCCAGCGGGAGGACAGGGGGCTACGAGCAGTACTTC,CASGRTGGYEQYF
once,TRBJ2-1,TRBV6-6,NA,TGTGCCAGCAGCCGAAATGCGGTCTCCTACAATGAGCAGTTCTTC,CASSRNAVSYNEQFF
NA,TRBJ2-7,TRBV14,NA,TGTGCCAGCAGCCCGACTTCTTTCGAGCAGTACTTC,CASSPTSFEQYF
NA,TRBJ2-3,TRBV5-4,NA,TGTGCCAGCAGCTTACTAGCAGGAGATACGCAGTATTTT,CASSLLAGDTQYF
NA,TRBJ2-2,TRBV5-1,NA,TGCGCCAGCAGCACAGGACAGCCGAGGGGGGAGCTGTTTTTT,CASSTGQPRGELFF
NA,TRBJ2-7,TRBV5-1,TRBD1,TGCGCCAGCAGCTTGGTTCAGGGGGCCACCTACGAGCAGTACTTC,CASSLVQGATYEQYF
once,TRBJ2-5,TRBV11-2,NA,TGTGCCAGCAGCTTAGGTAGCGGACAAGAGACCCAGTACTTC,CASSLGSGQETQYF
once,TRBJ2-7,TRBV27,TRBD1,TGTGCCAGCAGTCTGGACAGGGCTTCCTACGAGCAGTACTTC,CASSLDRASYEQYF
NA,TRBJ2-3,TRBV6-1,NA,TGTGCCAGCAGCGTGCAGGGATTCCGCACAGATACGCAGTATTTT,CASSVQGFRTDTQYF
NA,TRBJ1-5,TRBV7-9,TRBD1,TGTGCCAGCAGCTTAGGGGGTTCAGGGGGCGAACAGCCCCAGCATTTT,CASSLGGSGGEQPQHF
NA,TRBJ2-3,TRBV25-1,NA,TGTGCCAGCATTGGCAAAAGAGGAAGCACAGATACGCAGTATTTT,CASIGKRGSTDTQYF
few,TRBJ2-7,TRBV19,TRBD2,TGTGCCAGTAGTTCTGTAGCGGGAGACGAGCAGTACTTC,CASSSVAGDEQYF
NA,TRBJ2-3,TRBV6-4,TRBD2,TGTGCCAGCAGTGACTCCAGGACTAGCGGGAATATGACAGATACGCAGTATTTT,CASSDSRTSGNMTDTQYF
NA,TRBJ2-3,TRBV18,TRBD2,TGTGCCAGCTCCTTCTGGACTAGCGGGAGCACAGATACGCAGTATTTT,CASSFWTSGSTDTQYF
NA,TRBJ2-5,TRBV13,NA,TGTGCCAGCAGCTTATTAACAGGGTGGGGAGAGACCCAGTACTTC,CASSLLTGWGETQYF
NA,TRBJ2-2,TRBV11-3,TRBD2,TGTGCCAGCAGCTCGTCAGCGACTAGCCGTGGGCCCGGGGAGCTGTTTTTT,CASSSSATSRGPGELFF
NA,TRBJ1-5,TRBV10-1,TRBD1,TGCGCCAGCAGTGAGCCCGGACAGGAACGGAGGAGCAATCAGCCCCAGCATTTT,CASSEPGQERRSNQPQHF
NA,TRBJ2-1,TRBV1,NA,TGCACCAGCAGCCCCTCGGGCCTAGCGGGAGATAGAAATGAGCAGTTCTTC,CTSSPSGLAGDRNEQFF
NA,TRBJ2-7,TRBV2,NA,TGTGCCAGCTCAAAAGGGGGGGGCTACGAGCAGTACTTC,CASSKGGGYEQYF
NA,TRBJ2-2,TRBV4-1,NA,TGCGCCAGCAGCCAAGTCTGGGGGGGCGCCGACACCGGGGAGCTGTTTTTT,CASSQVWGGADTGELFF
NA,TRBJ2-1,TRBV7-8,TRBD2,TGTGCCAGCAGCTTAGTTGCGGCGGGAGGGCCGGGTGAGCAGTTCTTC,CASSLVAAGGPGEQFF
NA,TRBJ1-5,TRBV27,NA,TGTGCCAGCAGCCCCCAGGGCAATCAGCCCCAGCATTTT,CASSPQGNQPQHF
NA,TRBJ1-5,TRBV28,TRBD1,TGTGCCAGCAGGCGCCGGGACAGGGAAGATCAGCCCCAGCATTTT,CASRRRDREDQPQHF
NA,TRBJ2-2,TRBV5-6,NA,TGTGCCAGCAGCTCAATAAAACTGGACTTCAACACCGGGGAGCTGTTTTTT,CASSSIKLDFNTGELFF
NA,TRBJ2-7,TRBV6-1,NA,TGTGCCAGCAGTGATGGAGGGCGCCCCTACGAGCAGTACTTC,CASSDGGRPYEQYF
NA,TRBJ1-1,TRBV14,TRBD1,TGTGCCAGCAGACGGACAGGGGTGAACACTGAAGCTTTCTTT,CASRRTGVNTEAFF
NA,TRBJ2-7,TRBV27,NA,TGTGCCAGCAGTTCCAGGGACCGGGGGATCTACGAGCAGTACTTC,CASSSRDRGIYEQYF
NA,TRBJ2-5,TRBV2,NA,TGTGCCAGCGCAGGAGGGAGCGAGACCCAGTACTTC,CASAGGSETQYF
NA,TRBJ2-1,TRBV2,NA,TGTGCCAGCAGTGGAGAAATTTACAATGAGCAGTTCTTC,CASSGEIYNEQFF
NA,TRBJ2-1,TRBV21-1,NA,TGTGCCAGCAGCAAGGGACAGGGGGCCCACACCAATGAGCAGTTCTTC,CASSKGQGAHTNEQFF
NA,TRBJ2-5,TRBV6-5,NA,TGTGCCAGCAGTATACGGGGGAGCCGGGAGACCCAGTACTTC,CASSIRGSRETQYF
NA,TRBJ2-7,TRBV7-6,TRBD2,TGTGCCAGCAGCTTAGGGGCTAGCGGGTTCTACGAGCAGTACTTC,CASSLGASGFYEQYF
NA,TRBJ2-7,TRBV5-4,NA,TGTGCCAGCAGCTTGGGGGGCGGACGAATCTCCTACGAGCAGTACTTC,CASSLGGGRISYEQYF
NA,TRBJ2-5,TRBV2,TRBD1,TGTGCCAGCGACTGGACAGGGGAAGAGACCCAGTACTTC,CASDWTGEETQYF
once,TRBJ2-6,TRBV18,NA,TGTGCCAGCTCCGGGAACTCTGGGGCCAACGTCCTGACTTTC,CASSGNSGANVLTF
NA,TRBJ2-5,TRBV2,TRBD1,TGTGCCAGCAGTTGGATCGACAGGGGGAACCAAGAGACCCAGTACTTC,CASSWIDRGNQETQYF
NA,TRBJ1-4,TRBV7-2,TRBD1,TGTGCCAGCAGCCCAGGGGGTTATAATGAAAAACTGTTTTTT,CASSPGGYNEKLFF
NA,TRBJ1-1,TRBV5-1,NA,TGCGCCAGCAGCTTGGCAGGAACCACTGAAGCTTTCTTT,CASSLAGTTEAFF
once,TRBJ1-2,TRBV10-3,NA,TGTGCCATCAGTGAGTGGGCCGCGCGAAGCCCTAACTATGGCTACACCTTC,CAISEWAARSPNYGYTF
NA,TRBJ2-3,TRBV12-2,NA,TGTGCAAGTCGCTTGGGGACAGTGGCGGAACCGAACACAGATACGCAGTATTTT,CASRLGTVAEPNTDTQYF
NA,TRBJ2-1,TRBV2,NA,TGTGCCAGCAGTGAGTTGAGAGGACAGTACAATGAGCAGTTCTTC,CASSELRGQYNEQFF
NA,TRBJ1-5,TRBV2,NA,TGTGCCAGCACCGGGGGAGGGTTCCAGCCCCAGCATTTT,CASTGGGFQPQHF
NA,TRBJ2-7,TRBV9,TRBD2,TGTGCCAGCAGCGTAGCCGGAAGCGGGAGGCAAGACGAGCAGTACTTC,CASSVAGSGRQDEQYF
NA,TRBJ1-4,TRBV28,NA,TGTGCCAGCAGCTCCCCTGGGGGGACGAGTGAAAAACTGTTTTTT,CASSSPGGTSEKLFF
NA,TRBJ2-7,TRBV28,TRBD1,TGTGCCAGCAGGAACCGGGACAGGGGAGCCGAGCAGTACTTC,CASRNRDRGAEQYF
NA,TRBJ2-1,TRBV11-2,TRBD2,TGTGCCAGCAGCTACGGGACTAGCGGTGTCAATGAGCAGTTCTTC,CASSYGTSGVNEQFF